Following are 3 T cell receptor beta chains from one sample sequenced in a study of CXCR3-negative and CXCR3-positive naive CD8 T cells. TRB cDNA was prepared as libraries by UMI-labeled 5' RACE. From the 5' RACE reads, TCRdb lists one entry per CDR3 protein and no DNA. This sample's clone table lists 45,000 to 75,000 distinct CDR3 sequences. Sequenced: naive CXCR3- CD8+ T cells from blood. Subset of the sample: CD45RO-CCR7+CD27+CD95- naive CD8+ T cells lacking CXCR3 (TNR3-). Receptor source: a human donor in good health. Some clones in this sample may be carry-over from other donors' samples.

J is TRBJ2-5 and V is TRBV5-1; TCRdb's assignment of TRBD2 cannot be checked, as there is no DNA. The CDR3 totals 15 residues. CDR1 SGHRS and CDR2 YFSETQ come from the germline V gene. CDR3 sequence reads: CASRSSGGASETQYF.

This chain connects TRBV12-3 or TRBV12-4 to TRBJ2-1; lacking DNA, the TRBD1 call made by TCRdb goes unchecked. The CDR3 extends over 13 amino acids. The CDR3 sequence is CASSLGTDNEQFF.

The chain carries TRBV7-6 and TRBJ2-1. Germline CDR1 is SGHVS and CDR2 is FNYEAQ. There are 12 residues in the CDR3. CDR3 in amino acids: CASSLRENEQFF.